This TCR beta chain was sequenced during a study of T-cell reconstitution after alpha-beta-depleted transplantation in children. Study results and caveats: In patients about two months after transplant, alpha-beta T cells reportedly arose from several hundred expanded graft clones. Some patients showed high day-60 TCRbeta diversity, which derived from surviving recipient T cells and thymic progenitors. T-cell counts and diversity at one year post-transplant came mainly from newly produced T cells.

Unique molecular identifiers were incorporated during preparation of the TCRbeta library. TCRdb reanalysed the PCR reads using MiXCR and keeps one entry per CDR3 protein. Counted here are a few hundred thousand distinct CDR3 sequences, approximately 10% occurring once; the ten biggest clones make up about 20%. Germline CDR1 reads MDHEN; CDR2 reads SYDVKM. The CDR3 extends over 16 amino acids. Trimming cost V 3 bases and J 0 bases, with 13 bases left between them. This clonotype was seen a few times. Antigen unknown. This chain links TRBV28 with TRBJ2-3; D possibly uses TRBD1 or TRBD2 (5 bases each). The sample was peripheral blood, taken 180 days after TCRalphabeta/CD19-depleted stem cell transplant. This sequence originates from a male patient aged 2-10 years who had a stem cell transplant for chronic granulomatous disease, so the T cells may come from the graft donor. CDR3 DNA sequence: TGTGCCAGCAGTTTGGACCGGGACCCTAGCACAGATACGCAGTATTTT. Translating it yields CASSLDRDPSTDTQYF. Together with reference TRBV28 and TRBJ2-3, the CDR3 gives the full variable domain: DVKVTQSSRYLVKRTGEKVFLECVQDMDHENMFWYRQDPGLGLRLIYFSYDVKMKEKGDIPEGYSVSREKKERFSLILESASTNQTSMYLCASSLDRDPSTDTQYFGPGTRLTVL.